These 32 T cell receptor beta chains came from one sample sequenced in a study of beta chain features in type 1 diabetes (dated by TCRdb to 2017 to 2018). Their antigens remain unidentified. Study-wide findings and limitations: A moderate but significant shortening of TCRB CDR3 length was observed in type 1 diabetes patients in all four CD4+ subsets.

Library preparation employed the immunoSEQ multiplex PCR assay. All of the isolated RNA was reverse transcribed with the High Capacity cDNA Reverse Transcription Kit, so expressed TCRB transcripts were sequenced. The table was pulled from immuneACCESS by TCRdb, which kept in-frame rearrangements only. Such tables lose some clones; where checked, under half of the loss comes from unresolved V genes, and the rest has no known cause. This sample holds 600,000 or so clones; over 12% were observed only once. In total, the top ten clones hold less than 0.04% of the sample. Material for sequencing was naive CD4+ T cells from blood. The cell subset or site label on this specimen signifies: true naive CD4+ T cells. The receptors shown here come from a man between 18 and 29 years old with type 1 diabetes.

Regarding this clone: This sample also contains other DNA sequences that code for the same CDR3. V is TRBV20-1 and J is TRBJ1-1; D is possibly TRBD1 (5 bases). V lost 5 bases, J lost 1 base, and 5 bases lay in between. Germline CDR1 reads DFQATT; CDR2 reads SNEGSKA (reference sequence). CDR3 length: 11 residues. The CDR3 reads CSAGGNTEAFF. The CDR3 DNA reads TGCAGTGCTGGGGGGAACACTGAAGCTTTCTTT.

This clone was seen a handful of times. The chain employs TRBV2 and TRBJ2-3; possibly TRBD1 or TRBD2 for D (5 bases each). Germline CDR1 and CDR2: SNHLY and FYNNEI. The CDR3 covers 16 residues. The V and J ends lost 6 bases and 5 bases respectively, with 21 bases between them. The CDR3 coding sequence is TGTGCCAGCAGCCTAGCCGGGGCCTCGAGGGGAGATACGCAGTATTTT. Translated, it gives CASSLAGASRGDTQYF.

The chain uses TRBV5-4 and TRBJ1-2; TRBD1 matches 8 bases. The V segment lost 4 bases and the J segment 0 bases; nucleotides outside the gene matches: 11. CDR1 is SGHNT and CDR2 is YYREEE in the germline V gene (reference sequence). The CDR3 sequence is 17 residues long. The CDR3 coding sequence is TGTGCCAGCAGCCCCCCCGGGAGGGGACAGGCTAACTATGGCTACACCTTC. Translated: CASSPPGRGQANYGYTF.

The sample holds a few counts of this clone. The DNA of the CDR3 is TGTGCCAGCAGCCCCGGGACTAGCGGAGTTTGGGAGCAGTTCTTC. Translation: CASSPGTSGVWEQFF. V usage is TRBV4-2 and J usage is TRBJ2-1, with 11 positions matching TRBD2. The CDR3 has 15 residues. After removal of 4 bases from V and 10 bases from J, the junction contained 9 bases not matched to a gene. Germline CDR1 LGHNA, CDR2 YNFKEQ.

CDR3 sequence: CSARIWEQYF. The CDR3 region has the DNA TGCAGTGCTAGGATTTGGGAGCAGTACTTC. The chain combines TRBV20-1 with TRBJ2-7; unclear D gene. Germline V CDR1 and CDR2: DFQATT, SNEGSKA (reference sequence). Trimming shortened V by 3 bases and J by 7 bases, and 7 bases separated the two germline ends. CDR3 length equals 10 residues.

V and J are TRBV30 and TRBJ1-2, with 8 bases fitting TRBD1. Germline CDR1 reads GTSNPN; CDR2 reads SVGIG (reference sequence). The CDR3 extends over 12 amino acids. V trimming: 8 bases; J trimming: 4 bases; junction bases outside the gene matches: 6. The CDR3 sequence is CAASTGVYGYTF. DNA for the CDR3: TGTGCCGCATCGACAGGGGTCTATGGCTACACCTTC.

The genes are TRBV5-4 and TRBJ1-2; D ambiguous. This CDR3 region has 13 residues. Germline V gives CDR1 SGHNT, CDR2 YYREEE (reference sequence). Trimming cost V 4 bases and J 1 base, with 8 bases left between them. The CDR3 region has the DNA TGTGCCAGCAGCCTAGAACATAACTATGGCTACACCTTC. Residues: CASSLEHNYGYTF.

The V call is TRBV7-2, the J call TRBJ1-2; a weak D match, TRBD1 (5 bases). The germline CDR1 and CDR2 sequences are SGHTA and FQGNSA. The CDR3 spans 13 residues. Trimming cost V 0 bases and J 5 bases, with 7 bases left between them. The chain's CDR3 is CASSLAGPYGYTF. CDR3 bases: TGTGCCAGCAGCTTAGCGGGGCCATATGGCTACACCTTC.

This rearrangement joins TRBV27 to TRBJ1-2; D gene ambiguous. Germline CDR1 is MNHEY and CDR2 is SMNVEV (reference sequence). V lost 0 bases to trimming and J lost 6 bases, with 11 bases between them. This CDR3 has 14 amino acids. As DNA, the CDR3 is TGTGCCAGCAGTTTATCGAACAGCGTTAATGGCTACACCTTC. Protein sequence: CASSLSNSVNGYTF.

The V call is TRBV14, the J call TRBJ1-4; D ambiguous. CDR3 length: 12 amino acids. The germline V gene has CDR1 SGHDN and CDR2 FVKESK. The V and J ends lost 6 bases and 8 bases respectively, with 10 bases between them. CDR3 residues: CASSQRGEKLFF. CDR3 in DNA: TGTGCCAGCAGTCAGAGAGGAGAAAAACTGTTTTTT.

This clone appeared a few times. CDR3 DNA: TGTGCCAGCAGCCCGTCCCGGGTTTATGGCTACACCTTC. Its translation: CASSPSRVYGYTF. V gene TRBV5-6 combines with J gene TRBJ1-2; D is undetermined. This CDR3 has 13 amino acids. Trimming stripped 4 bases from V and 5 bases from J, with 12 bases between. From germline, CDR1 is SGHDT and CDR2 YYEEEE.

This clone came up a few times. V and J are TRBV9 and TRBJ2-2, with D possibly called TRBD1 or TRBD2 (5 bases each). The V and J ends lost 4 bases and 4 bases respectively, with 14 bases between them. The CDR3 spans 15 residues. Germline-derived CDR1 and CDR2 are SGDLS and YYNGEE. This CDR3 reads CASSSRGAGTGELFF. In DNA, the CDR3 is TGTGCCAGCAGCTCCCGGGGCGCGGGCACCGGGGAGCTGTTTTTT.

V usage is TRBV25-1 and J usage is TRBJ2-2; 7 bases map to TRBD1. V trimming: 1 base; J trimming: 2 bases; junction bases outside the gene matches: 7. The CDR3 loop spans 17 amino acids. Per the germline V gene, CDR1 is MGHDK and CDR2 is SYGVNS. The CDR3 nucleotides read TGTGCCAGCAGTGAATGGCGGACAGGTGTAAACACCGGGGAGCTGTTTTTT. Amino acids: CASSEWRTGVNTGELFF.

Of note for this clone: The identical CDR3 is also encoded by other nucleotide sequences in the sample. The chain is built from TRBV18 and TRBJ2-3, with 9 bases matching TRBD1. The ends lost 3 bases at V and 3 bases at J; junction bases unmatched: 4. Germline values: CDR1 KGHSH, CDR2 LQKENI. The CDR3 extends over 15 amino acids. Written as DNA, the CDR3 is TGTGCCAGCTCACCTGGGACAGGGAGGACAGATACGCAGTATTTT. As protein: CASSPGTGRTDTQYF.

The V call is TRBV10-3, the J call TRBJ2-1; 10 bases map to TRBD2. Trimming cost V 6 bases and J 0 bases; bases outside gene matches: 17. The CDR3 consists of 20 residues. Germline lookup yields CDR1 ENHRY and CDR2 SYGVKD. CDR3 nucleotide sequence: TGTGCCATCAGAGGACTAGAGCGGGAGGGTCGAGCGAGCTCCTACAATGAGCAGTTCTTC. It codes for CAIRGLEREGRASSYNEQFF.

The chain combines TRBV30 with TRBJ2-1; either TRBD1 or TRBD2 may supply D (5 bases each). CDR1 is GTSNPN, CDR2 SVGIG, per germline (reference sequence). Trimming took 3 bases from V and 5 from J, leaving 17 bases between them. The CDR3 runs to 15 residues. The CDR3 coding sequence is TGTGCCTGGAGGACCCGGGACGCGGCTAACAATGAGCAGTTCTTC. This translates into CAWRTRDAANNEQFF.

V usage is TRBV29-1 and J usage is TRBJ2-7; 9 bases align to TRBD1. The V segment lost 6 bases and the J segment 1 base; nucleotides outside the gene matches: 13. Germline-derived CDR1 and CDR2 are SQVTM and ANQGSEA. The CDR3 spans 16 residues. CDR3 residues: CSVHINRGRSSYEQYF. Here the CDR3 DNA reads TGCAGCGTCCACATAAACAGGGGGCGATCGTCCTACGAGCAGTACTTC.

This clone was seen a few times. The rearrangement links TRBV10-3 to TRBJ1-1; D uncertain. Germline-derived CDR1 and CDR2 are ENHRY and SYGVKD. V was shortened by 6 bases and J by 5 bases, with 7 bases between the two germline ends. The length of the CDR3 is 11 residues. The DNA of the CDR3 is TGTGCCATCAGGGCGGCGACTGAAGCTTTCTTT. Amino acid sequence: CAIRAATEAFF.

The rearrangement links TRBV6-6 to TRBJ1-1; D unresolved. Germline V gene sequence: CDR1 MNHNY, CDR2 SVGAGI (reference sequence). The CDR3 is 13 amino acids. Deletions cut 7 bases from V and 4 bases from J, with 13 bases between. Here the CDR3 reads CASTFGVGTEAFF. The CDR3 nucleotides read TGTGCCAGCACTTTTGGGGTGGGCACTGAAGCTTTCTTT.

The sample holds a few counts of this clone. The rearrangement joins TRBV29-1 to TRBJ2-5; the D is unclear. V lost 4 bases to trimming and J lost 2 bases, with 11 bases between them. Germline lookup yields CDR1 SQVTM and CDR2 ANQGSEA. The CDR3 is 13 residues long. DNA for the CDR3: TGCAGCGTTGCTGCCCAGCCGCAAGAGACCCAGTACTTC. This gives the protein CSVAAQPQETQYF.

The chain uses TRBV7-2 and TRBJ1-2; 8 bases agree with TRBD1. The CDR3 loop spans 15 amino acids. V was pared by 3 bases and J by 5 bases, with 8 bases of the junction left unmatched. Germline CDR1 is SGHTA and CDR2 is FQGNSA. CDR3 coding DNA: TGTGCCAGCAGCTTTGACAGGGGCGGCTTATATGGCTACACCTTC. This codes for CASSFDRGGLYGYTF.

V usage is TRBV7-8 and J usage is TRBJ2-5, with TRBD1 identical over 9 bases. The CDR3 totals 16 residues. Germline V gene lookup returns CDR1 SGHVS and CDR2 FQNEAQ. Trimming took 2 bases from V and 5 from J; bases not matched to a gene: 9. This CDR3 reads CASSLRSGQGEETQYF. DNA for the CDR3: TGTGCCAGCAGCTTACGTTCGGGACAGGGTGAGGAGACCCAGTACTTC.

This rearrangement joins TRBV18 to TRBJ2-7, with D unresolved. This CDR3 contains 12 residues. The V and J ends lost 4 bases and 3 bases respectively, with 7 bases between them. Looked up from germline, CDR1 is KGHSH and CDR2 is LQKENI. The chain's CDR3 is CASSQGLYEQYF. As DNA, the CDR3 is TGTGCCAGCTCACAGGGTCTCTACGAGCAGTACTTC.

The J gene is TRBJ2-3, the V gene TRBV5-4; 7 bases are shared with TRBD2. Germline values: CDR1 SGHNT, CDR2 YYREEE (reference sequence). Germline trimming cut 1 base from V and 2 bases from J; bases unmatched to any gene: 7. The CDR3 has 16 amino acids. As DNA, the CDR3 is TGTGCCAGCAGCTTGAAGCGGGACGGGGTCACAGATACGCAGTATTTT. Protein product: CASSLKRDGVTDTQYF. The complete variable domain, with remaining parts taken from reference TRBV5-4 and TRBJ2-3, reads ETGVTQSPTHLIKTRGQQVTLRCSSQSGHNTVSWYQQALGQGPQFIFQYYREEENGRGNFPPRFSGLQFPNYSSELNVNALELDDSALYLCASSLKRDGVTDTQYFGPGTRLTVL.

This clone came up a few times. The V gene is TRBV2, the J gene TRBJ2-7; the D gene is possibly TRBD2 (7 bases). Germline lookup yields CDR1 SNHLY and CDR2 FYNNEI. The CDR3 covers 14 residues. Trimming left V 11 bases short and J 2 bases short, with 19 bases between. CDR3 sequence reads: CASKGGARTYEQYF. CDR3 bases: TGTGCCTCCAAAGGGGGGGCGAGGACCTACGAGCAGTACTTC.

This clone has a handful of counts. The chain joins TRBV7-3 to TRBJ2-1; a weak D match, TRBD1 (5 bases). Germline CDR1 SGHTA, CDR2 FQGTGA. The CDR3 is 16 amino acids. V gave up 0 bases and J gave up 2 bases, with 11 bases separating them. The CDR3 region is CASSLTGVPPYNEQFF. CDR3 DNA sequence: TGTGCCAGCAGCTTAACAGGGGTTCCCCCCTACAATGAGCAGTTCTTC.

This chain connects TRBV19 to TRBJ2-1; 8 bases agree with TRBD2. The length of the CDR3 is 17 residues. V shed 5 bases, J shed 8 bases, and the junction held 17 bases outside the gene matches. CDR1 and CDR2 (germline): LNHDA, SQIVND (reference sequence). The CDR3 spells CASSPLFSGVGSDEQFF. The CDR3 DNA follows: TGTGCCAGTAGTCCTCTCTTTAGCGGGGTGGGATCGGATGAGCAGTTCTTC.

V is TRBV28 and J is TRBJ1-2; maybe TRBD1 (6 bases). The V gene's germline CDR1 is MDHEN and CDR2 SYDVKM. V lost 5 bases, J lost 6 bases, and 16 bases lay in between. There are 14 residues in the CDR3. The CDR3 region is CASSQTGLLHGYTF. CDR3 DNA: TGTGCCAGCAGTCAAACAGGGTTATTGCATGGCTACACCTTC.

The rearrangement uses TRBV7-8 and TRBJ2-3; D is possibly TRBD2 (6 bases). CDR3 length: 14 amino acids. Germline CDR1 SGHVS, CDR2 FQNEAQ. Trimming took 5 bases from V and 3 from J, leaving 12 bases between them. The CDR3 nucleotides are TGTGCCAGCAGCCGAATGGAGGGAACAGATACGCAGTATTTT. It translates to CASSRMEGTDTQYF.

The V gene is TRBV19, the J gene TRBJ2-6; perhaps TRBD1 as D (6 bases). V lost 5 bases to trimming and J lost 2 bases, with 10 bases between them. CDR3 length equals 15 residues. CDR1 and CDR2 from the germline V gene are LNHDA and SQIVND (reference sequence). As DNA, the CDR3 is TGTGCCAGTAGTGGATCAGGGGCTGGGGCCAACGTCCTGACTTTC. Encoded protein: CASSGSGAGANVLTF.

This clone came up a few times. The chain combines TRBV11-2 with TRBJ2-1; 8 nucleotides agree with TRBD2. CDR1 and CDR2 from the germline V gene are SGHAT and FQNNGV. V trimming: 5 bases; J trimming: 4 bases; junction bases outside the gene matches: 4. The CDR3 totals 14 residues. CDR3 region: CASSTTSAYNEQFF. CDR3 DNA sequence: TGTGCCAGCAGCACGACTAGCGCGTACAATGAGCAGTTCTTC.

The chain employs TRBV18 and TRBJ2-3; D may be TRBD2 (5 bases). The CDR3 contains 13 residues. V was shortened by 3 bases and J by 6 bases, with 10 bases between the two germline ends. Germline V gene lookup returns CDR1 KGHSH and CDR2 LQKENI. CDR3 DNA sequence: TGTGCCAGCTCACCGCTAGCCCTGGATACGCAGTATTTT. Its protein is CASSPLALDTQYF. Variable domain in full (rest from reference TRBV18 and TRBJ2-3): NAGVMQNPRHLVRRRGQEARLRCSPMKGHSHVYWYRQLPEEGLKFMVYLQKENIIDESGMPKERFSAEFPKEGPSILRIQQVVRGDSAAYFCASSPLALDTQYFGPGTRLTVL.